This T cell receptor (beta chain) was retrieved from a study of Ad26.COV2.S vaccination and SARS-CoV-2 variants. V lost 1 base and J lost 4; bases outside the gene matches: 5. The CDR3 loop spans 15 amino acids. Germline assignment: CDR1 MGHDK and CDR2 SYGVNS. Study-level findings and limits: Overall T cell responses may have been underestimated by the analyses of TCR breadth and depth.

Specified treatment: some 19 received Ad26.COV2.S at low or high dose, single or two shots; 5 received placebo; per-sample allocation not given. It was on day 63 after the first vaccine or placebo injection that samples were taken. Expressing Wuhan-strain SARS-CoV-2 spike, an Ad26 vector served as the vaccine. Data came from immunoSEQ multiplex PCR; TCRdb stores just in-frame clones and leaves some out. The repertoire holds 350,000 to 500,000 clones, with 88% as singletons. With respect to this clone: Its specificity is unknown.

The source was peripheral blood, collected in a trial of Ad26.COV2.S vaccine versus placebo. This chain joins TRBV25-1 and TRBJ2-3; TRBD2 matches 7 bases. The sequence came from a person between 18 and 65 years old who received the Ad26.COV2.S COVID-19 vaccine or a placebo. The CDR3: CASSEWGGLADTQYF. The CDR3 DNA reads TGTGCCAGCAGTGAATGGGGGGGTTTGGCAGATACGCAGTATTTT.